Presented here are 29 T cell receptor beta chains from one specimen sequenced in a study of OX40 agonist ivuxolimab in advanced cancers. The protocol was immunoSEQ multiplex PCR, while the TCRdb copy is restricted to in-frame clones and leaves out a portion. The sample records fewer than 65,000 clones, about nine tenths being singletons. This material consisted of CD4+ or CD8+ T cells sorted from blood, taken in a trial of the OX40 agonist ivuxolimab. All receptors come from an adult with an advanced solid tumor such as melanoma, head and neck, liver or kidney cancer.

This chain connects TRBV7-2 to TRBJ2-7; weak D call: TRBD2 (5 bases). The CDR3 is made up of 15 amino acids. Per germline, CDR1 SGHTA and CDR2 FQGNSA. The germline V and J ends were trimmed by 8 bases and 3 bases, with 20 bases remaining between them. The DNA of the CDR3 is TGTGCCAGCGGTCATCCGGCGGGTAATCTCTACGAGCAGTACTTC. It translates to CASGHPAGNLYEQYF.

The CDR3, as DNA: TGTGCCAGCAGTGGGGGGGAAGGCAATCAGCCCCAGCATTTT. Translation gives CASSGGEGNQPQHF. The chain uses TRBV28 and TRBJ1-5, with D perhaps TRBD1 (5 bases). The CDR3 spans 14 residues. Germline-derived CDR1 and CDR2 are MDHEN and SYDVKM. V was shortened by 5 bases and J by 2 bases, with 10 bases between the two germline ends.

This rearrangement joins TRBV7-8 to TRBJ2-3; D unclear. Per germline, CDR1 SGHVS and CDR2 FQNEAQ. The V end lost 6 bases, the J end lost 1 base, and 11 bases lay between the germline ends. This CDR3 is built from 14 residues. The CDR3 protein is CASSLGWGTDTQYF. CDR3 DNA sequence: TGTGCCAGCAGTCTAGGCTGGGGCACAGATACGCAGTATTTT.

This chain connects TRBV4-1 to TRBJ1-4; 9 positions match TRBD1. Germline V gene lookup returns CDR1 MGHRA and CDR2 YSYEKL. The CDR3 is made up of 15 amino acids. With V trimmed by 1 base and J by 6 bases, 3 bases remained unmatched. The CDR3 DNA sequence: TGCGCCAGCAGCCAAGTTAGACAGGGGGATGAAAAACTGTTTTTT. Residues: CASSQVRQGDEKLFF.

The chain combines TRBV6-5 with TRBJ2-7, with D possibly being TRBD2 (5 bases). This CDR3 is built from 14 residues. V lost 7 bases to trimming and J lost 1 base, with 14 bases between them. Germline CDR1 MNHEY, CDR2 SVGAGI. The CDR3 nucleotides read TGTGCCAGCAAAAACGGGGTCGGATCCTACGAGCAGTACTTC. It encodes CASKNGVGSYEQYF.

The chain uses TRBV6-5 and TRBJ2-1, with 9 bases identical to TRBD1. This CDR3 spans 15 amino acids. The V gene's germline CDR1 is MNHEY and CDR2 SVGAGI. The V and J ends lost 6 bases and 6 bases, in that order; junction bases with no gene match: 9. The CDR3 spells CASSFGQGRRNEQFF. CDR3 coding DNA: TGTGCCAGCAGCTTCGGACAGGGGAGGCGCAATGAGCAGTTCTTC.

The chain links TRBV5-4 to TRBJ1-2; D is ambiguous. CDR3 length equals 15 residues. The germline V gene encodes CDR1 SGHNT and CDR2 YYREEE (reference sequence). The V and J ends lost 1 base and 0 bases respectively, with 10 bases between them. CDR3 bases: TGTGCCAGCAGCTTGTTAGGTTTGTCTAACTATGGCTACACCTTC. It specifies CASSLLGLSNYGYTF.

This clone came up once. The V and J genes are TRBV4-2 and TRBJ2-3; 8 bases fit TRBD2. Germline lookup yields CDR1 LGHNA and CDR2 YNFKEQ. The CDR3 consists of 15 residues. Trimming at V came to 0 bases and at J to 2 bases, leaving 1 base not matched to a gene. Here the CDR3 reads CASSQDGGATDTQYF. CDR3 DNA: TGTGCCAGCAGCCAAGACGGGGGGGCCACAGATACGCAGTATTTT.

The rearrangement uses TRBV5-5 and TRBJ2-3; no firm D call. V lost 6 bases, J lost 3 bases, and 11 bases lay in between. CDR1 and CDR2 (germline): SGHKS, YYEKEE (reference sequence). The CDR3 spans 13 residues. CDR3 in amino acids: CASNSGFTDTQYF. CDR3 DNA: TGTGCCAGCAACTCTGGGTTTACAGATACGCAGTATTTT.

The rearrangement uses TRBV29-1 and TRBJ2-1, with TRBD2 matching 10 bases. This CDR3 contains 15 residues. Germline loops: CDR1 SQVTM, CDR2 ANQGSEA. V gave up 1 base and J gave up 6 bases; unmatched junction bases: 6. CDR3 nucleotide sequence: TGCAGCGTTGAAGTCGTACTAGCGGGGTTCAATGAGCAGTTCTTC. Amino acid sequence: CSVEVVLAGFNEQFF.

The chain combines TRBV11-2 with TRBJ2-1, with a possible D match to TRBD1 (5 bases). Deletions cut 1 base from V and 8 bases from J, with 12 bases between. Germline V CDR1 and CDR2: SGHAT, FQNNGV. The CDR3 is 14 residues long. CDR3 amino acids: CASSLGPGFDEQFF. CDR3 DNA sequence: TGTGCCAGCAGCTTAGGGCCAGGGTTTGATGAGCAGTTCTTC.

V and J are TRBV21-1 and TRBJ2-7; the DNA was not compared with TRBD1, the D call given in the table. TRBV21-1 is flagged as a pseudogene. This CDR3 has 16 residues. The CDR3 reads CASSNQGTETSYEQYV. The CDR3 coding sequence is TGTGCCAGCAGCAATCAGGGAACCGAGACCTCCTACGAGCAGTACGTC.

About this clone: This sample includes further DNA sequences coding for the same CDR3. The DNA for the CDR3 is TGTGCCAGTAGTATTTCGCTGAACACTGAAGCTTTCTTT. Amino acid sequence: CASSISLNTEAFF. The chain has TRBV19 and TRBJ1-1, with unresolved D. Germline loops: CDR1 LNHDA, CDR2 SQIVND (reference sequence). CDR3 size: 13 residues. The V gene lost 3 bases and the J gene lost 0 bases, with 5 bases spanning the gap.

CDR3 sequence reads: CASSPTSLAASTDTQYF. The DNA for the CDR3 is TGTGCCAGCAGTCCAACGTCTCTTGCGGCTAGCACAGATACGCAGTATTTT. The rearrangement uses TRBV27 and TRBJ2-3; D is unresolved. This CDR3 region has 17 residues. Trimming cost V 5 bases and J 0 bases, with 18 bases left between them. CDR1 and CDR2 from the germline V gene are MNHEY and SMNVEV (reference sequence).

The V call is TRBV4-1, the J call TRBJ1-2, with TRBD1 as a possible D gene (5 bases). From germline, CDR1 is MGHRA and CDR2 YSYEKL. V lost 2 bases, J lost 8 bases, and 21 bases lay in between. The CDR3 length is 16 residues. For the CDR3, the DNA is TGCGCCAGCAGCCAATATGGGAGCGAGGGGCCGGCAGGCTACACCTTC. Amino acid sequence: CASSQYGSEGPAGYTF.

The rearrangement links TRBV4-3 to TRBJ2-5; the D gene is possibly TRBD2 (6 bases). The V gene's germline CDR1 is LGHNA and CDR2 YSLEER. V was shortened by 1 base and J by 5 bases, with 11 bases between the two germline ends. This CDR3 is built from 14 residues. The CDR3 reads CASSQVFGGETQYF. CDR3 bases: TGCGCCAGCAGCCAAGTTTTCGGGGGTGAGACCCAGTACTTC.

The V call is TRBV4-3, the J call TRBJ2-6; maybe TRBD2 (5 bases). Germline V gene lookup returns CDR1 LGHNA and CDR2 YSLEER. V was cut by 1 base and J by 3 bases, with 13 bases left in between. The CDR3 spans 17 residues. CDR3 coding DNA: TGCGCCAGCAGCCAAGCTAAGGACTGGGGTGGGGCCAACGTCCTGACTTTC. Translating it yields CASSQAKDWGGANVLTF.

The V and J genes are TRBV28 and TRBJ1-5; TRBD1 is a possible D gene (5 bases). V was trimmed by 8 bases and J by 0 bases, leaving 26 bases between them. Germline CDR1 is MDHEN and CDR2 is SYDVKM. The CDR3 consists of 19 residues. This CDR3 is CASGSLTATFSYSNQPQHF. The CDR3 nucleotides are TGTGCCAGCGGTTCGTTGACAGCAACTTTCTCTTATAGCAATCAGCCCCAGCATTTT.

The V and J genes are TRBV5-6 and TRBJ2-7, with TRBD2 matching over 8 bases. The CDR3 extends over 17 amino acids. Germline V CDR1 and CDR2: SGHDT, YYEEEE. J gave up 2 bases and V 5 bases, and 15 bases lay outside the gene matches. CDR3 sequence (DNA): TGTGCCAGCAGTCTCCCCCACGCAGCGGGAGTCACCTACGAGCAGTACTTC. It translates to CASSLPHAAGVTYEQYF.

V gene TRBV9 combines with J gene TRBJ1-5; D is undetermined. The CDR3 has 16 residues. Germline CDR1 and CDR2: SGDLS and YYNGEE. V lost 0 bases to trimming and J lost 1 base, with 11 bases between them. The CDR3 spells CASSVVGGGSNQPQHF. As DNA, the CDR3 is TGTGCCAGCAGCGTAGTTGGAGGTGGGAGCAATCAGCCCCAGCATTTT.

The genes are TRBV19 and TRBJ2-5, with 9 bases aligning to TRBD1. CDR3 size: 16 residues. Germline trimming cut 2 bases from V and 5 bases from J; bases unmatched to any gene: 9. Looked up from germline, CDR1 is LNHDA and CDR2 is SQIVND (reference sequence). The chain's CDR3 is CASSIFGTGSFETQYF. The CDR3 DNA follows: TGTGCCAGTAGTATATTCGGGACAGGGTCTTTCGAGACCCAGTACTTC.

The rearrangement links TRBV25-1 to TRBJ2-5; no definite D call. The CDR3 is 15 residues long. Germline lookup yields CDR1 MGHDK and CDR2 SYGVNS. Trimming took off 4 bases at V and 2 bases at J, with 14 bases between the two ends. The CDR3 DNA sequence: TGTGCCAGCAGTGCGTTCTCCTCTCCTCAAGAGACCCAGTACTTC. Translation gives CASSAFSSPQETQYF.

CDR3 nucleotides: TGCGCCAGCAGCCAAGACTCTAGCCACACAGATACGCAGTATTTT. It yields the protein CASSQDSSHTDTQYF. This chain uses TRBV4-3 with TRBJ2-3, with a possible D match to TRBD2 (5 bases). Germline-derived CDR1 and CDR2 are LGHNA and YSLEER. The CDR3 runs to 15 residues. With 0 bases removed from V and 2 bases from J, the gap between germline ends came to 9 bases.

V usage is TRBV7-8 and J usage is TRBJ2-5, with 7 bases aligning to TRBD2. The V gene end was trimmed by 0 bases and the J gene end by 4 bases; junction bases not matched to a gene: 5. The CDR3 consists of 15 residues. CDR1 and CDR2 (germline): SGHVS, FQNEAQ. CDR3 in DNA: TGTGCCAGCAGCTTAGCGCTGTTAGCGGGAGAGACCCAGTACTTC. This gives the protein CASSLALLAGETQYF. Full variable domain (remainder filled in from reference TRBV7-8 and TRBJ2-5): GAGVSQSPRYKVAKRGQDVALRCDPISGHVSLFWYQQALGQGPEFLTYFQNEAQLDKSGLPSDRFFAERPEGSVSTLKIQRTQQEDSAVYLCASSLALLAGETQYFGPGTRLLVL.

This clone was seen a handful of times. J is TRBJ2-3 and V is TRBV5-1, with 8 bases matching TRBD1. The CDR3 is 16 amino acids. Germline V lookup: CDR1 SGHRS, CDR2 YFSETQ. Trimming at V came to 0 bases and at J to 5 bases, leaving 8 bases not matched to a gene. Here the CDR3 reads CASSLVAGGEGDTQYF. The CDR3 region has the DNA TGCGCCAGCAGCTTGGTTGCAGGGGGCGAGGGAGATACGCAGTATTTT.

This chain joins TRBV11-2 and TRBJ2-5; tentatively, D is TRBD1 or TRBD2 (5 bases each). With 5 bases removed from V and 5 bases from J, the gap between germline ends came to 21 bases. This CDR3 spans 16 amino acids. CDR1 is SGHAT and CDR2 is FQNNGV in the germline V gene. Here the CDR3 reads CASSVYGTPGGETQYF. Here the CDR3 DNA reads TGTGCCAGCAGCGTCTACGGGACCCCAGGTGGGGAGACCCAGTACTTC.

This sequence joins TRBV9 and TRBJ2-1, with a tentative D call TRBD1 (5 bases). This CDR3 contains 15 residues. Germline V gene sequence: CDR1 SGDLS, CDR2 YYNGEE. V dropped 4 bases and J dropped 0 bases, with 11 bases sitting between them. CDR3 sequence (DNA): TGTGCCAGCAGCCCGGCGGACAACTCCTACAATGAGCAGTTCTTC. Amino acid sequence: CASSPADNSYNEQFF. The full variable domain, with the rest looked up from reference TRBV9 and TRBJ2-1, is DSGVTQTPKHLITATGQRVTLRCSPRSGDLSVYWYQQSLDQGLQFLIQYYNGEERAKGNILERFSAQQFPDLHSELNLSSLELGDSALYFCASSPADNSYNEQFFGPGTRLTVL.

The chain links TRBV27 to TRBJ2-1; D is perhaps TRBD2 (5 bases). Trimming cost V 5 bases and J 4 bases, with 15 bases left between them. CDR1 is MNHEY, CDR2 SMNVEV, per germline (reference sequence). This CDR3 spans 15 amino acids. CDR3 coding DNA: TGTGCCAGCAGTCCGGGATCGAAGGCGTACAATGAGCAGTTCTTC. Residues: CASSPGSKAYNEQFF.

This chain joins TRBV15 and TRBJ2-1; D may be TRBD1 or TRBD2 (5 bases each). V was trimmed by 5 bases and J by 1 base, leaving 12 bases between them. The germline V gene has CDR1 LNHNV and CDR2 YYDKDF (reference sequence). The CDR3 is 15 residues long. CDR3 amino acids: CATSLQWGSYNEQFF. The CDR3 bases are TGTGCCACCAGCCTACAGTGGGGGTCCTACAATGAGCAGTTCTTC.